Shown below are 31 T cell receptor beta chains from a single sample sequenced in a study of resident and recirculating memory T cells in vitiligo. The protocol was immunoSEQ multiplex PCR, while the TCRdb copy is restricted to in-frame clones and leaves out a portion. There are roughly 80,000 clones in the sample; about 91% occur only once, and more than 4.5% lies in the top ten. Sequenced sample: blood. The receptors shown here come from a male donor with vitiligo.

This clone showed up just once. This chain uses TRBV5-1 with TRBJ2-2; TRBD2 is a possible D gene (5 bases). The CDR3 has 14 amino acids. Germline V gene lookup returns CDR1 SGHRS and CDR2 YFSETQ. V lost 1 base, J lost 6 bases, and 10 bases lay in between. This chain's CDR3 is CASSLMGEAGELFF. The DNA of the CDR3 is TGCGCCAGCAGCTTGATGGGAGAGGCCGGGGAGCTGTTTTTT.

DNA of the CDR3: TGTGCCAGCAGTGAACCACCGGGACAGGGCTATGGCTACACCTTC. Translating it yields CASSEPPGQGYGYTF. The rearrangement links TRBV2 to TRBJ1-2; 9 bases agree with TRBD1. The CDR3 consists of 15 residues. With V trimmed by 2 bases and J by 4 bases, 5 bases remained unmatched. Germline CDR1 SNHLY, CDR2 FYNNEI.

CDR3 sequence reads: CASSSSTGENTEAFF. The CDR3 region has the DNA TGTGCCAGCAGCTCGTCCACCGGGGAAAACACTGAAGCTTTCTTT. The chain couples TRBV7-6 to TRBJ1-1; D not certain. V lost 4 bases and J 2 bases, leaving 14 bases between the germline ends. The V gene's germline CDR1 is SGHVS and CDR2 FNYEAQ. There are 15 residues in the CDR3.

The chain has TRBV4-2 and TRBJ1-2; the D gene is possibly TRBD1 (5 bases). The V gene lost 9 bases and the J gene lost 7 bases, with 21 bases spanning the gap. This CDR3 has 14 residues. Germline loops: CDR1 LGHNA, CDR2 YNFKEQ. CDR3 region: CASKRLGGASGYTF. In DNA, the CDR3 is TGTGCCAGTAAGAGACTCGGGGGAGCGAGTGGCTACACCTTC.

The rearrangement uses TRBV28 and TRBJ2-6; 7 bases are shared with TRBD1. The germline gives CDR1 MDHEN, CDR2 SYDVKM. V was pared by 3 bases and J by 2 bases, with 10 bases of the junction left unmatched. The CDR3 is 18 residues long. The chain's CDR3 is CASSFSRTGVTGANVLTF. In DNA, the CDR3 is TGTGCCAGCAGTTTTTCAAGGACAGGTGTCACTGGGGCCAACGTCCTGACTTTC.

This rearrangement joins TRBV19 to TRBJ2-3; 14 nucleotides match TRBD2. V dropped 4 bases and J dropped 2; count of bases not matched to a gene: 2. From germline, CDR1 is LNHDA and CDR2 SQIVND (reference sequence). The CDR3 loop spans 16 amino acids. CDR3 sequence reads: CASSKGLAGATDTQYF. The CDR3 DNA sequence: TGTGCCAGTAGTAAGGGACTAGCGGGAGCCACAGATACGCAGTATTTT. The full variable domain, in which reference TRBV19 and TRBJ2-3 provide the parts outside the CDR3, is DGGITQSPKYLFRKEGQNVTLSCEQNLNHDAMYWYRQDPGQGLRLIYYSQIVNDFQKGDIAEGYSVSREKKESFPLTVTSAQKNPTAFYLCASSKGLAGATDTQYFGPGTRLTVL.

A single count supports this clone. The chain recombines TRBV5-4 with TRBJ2-3; 8 positions match TRBD2. Germline V gene sequence: CDR1 SGHNT, CDR2 YYREEE (reference sequence). The trim removed 3 bases at V and 1 base at J, leaving 4 bases unmatched. The CDR3 extends over 15 amino acids. CDR3 DNA sequence: TGTGCCAGCAGCTCCCCGGGACTAGGCACAGATACGCAGTATTTT. Encoded protein: CASSSPGLGTDTQYF.

V usage is TRBV30 and J usage is TRBJ2-1, with 14 bases fitting TRBD2. The junction had 11 bases not matched to a gene; V was cut back by 2 bases and J by 5 bases. The CDR3 runs 18 residues. Germline CDR1 GTSNPN, CDR2 SVGIG (reference sequence). CDR3 in amino acids: CAWSFRLAGGRVDNEQFF. CDR3 DNA: TGTGCCTGGAGTTTCAGACTAGCGGGAGGGCGGGTCGACAATGAGCAGTTCTTC.

The CDR3 spells CAADEGGPREQYF. For the CDR3, the DNA is TGTGCCGCGGACGAGGGCGGGCCTCGTGAGCAGTACTTC. This chain joins TRBV2 and TRBJ2-7, with a possible D match to TRBD2 (5 bases). V lost 11 bases and J 7 bases, leaving 21 bases between the germline ends. The CDR3 has 13 residues. The germline CDR1 and CDR2 sequences are SNHLY and FYNNEI.

The chain carries TRBV19 and TRBJ2-5, with 10 bases aligning to TRBD1. Germline loops: CDR1 LNHDA, CDR2 SQIVND (reference sequence). This CDR3 has 16 residues. J was trimmed by 1 base and V by 5 bases; bases with no gene match: 7. CDR3 in amino acids: CASSRRDRGGQETQYF. The CDR3 DNA reads TGTGCCAGTAGTCGCCGGGACAGGGGCGGCCAAGAGACCCAGTACTTC.

The chain carries TRBV7-3 and TRBJ2-1; 8 bases map to TRBD1. The J segment lost 2 bases and the V segment lost 6 bases, leaving 6 bases of the junction unmatched. The germline gives CDR1 SGHTA, CDR2 FQGTGA. The CDR3 extends over 15 amino acids. This CDR3 is CASRRTGGTYNEQFF. CDR3 nucleotide sequence: TGTGCCAGCAGGCGTACAGGGGGGACCTACAATGAGCAGTTCTTC.

V and J are TRBV28 and TRBJ2-7, with TRBD2 identical over 8 bases. J lost 0 bases, V lost 3 bases, and 7 bases had no gene match. Germline-derived CDR1 and CDR2 are MDHEN and SYDVKM. The CDR3 is made up of 16 amino acids. CDR3 amino acids: CASSFPLADISYEQYF. The CDR3 DNA reads as TGTGCCAGCAGTTTCCCACTAGCGGATATCTCCTACGAGCAGTACTTC.

The chain uses TRBV4-1 and TRBJ2-1, with no clear D. Trimming stripped 3 bases from V and 5 bases from J, with 14 bases between. CDR1 MGHRA and CDR2 YSYEKL come from the germline V gene. The CDR3 sequence is 15 residues long. CDR3 loop: CASSHRVLSNNEQFF. DNA of the CDR3: TGCGCCAGCAGCCACCGGGTCCTAAGTAACAATGAGCAGTTCTTC.

The chain combines TRBV19 with TRBJ2-7; the D gene is possibly TRBD1 (5 bases). In germline, CDR1 is LNHDA, CDR2 SQIVND (reference sequence). Trimming cost V 3 bases and J 6 bases, with 15 bases left between them. This CDR3 comprises 14 residues. The CDR3 nucleotides are TGTGCCAGTAGTATTCAGGCTAGGGGTTCCGAGCAGTACTTC. It codes for CASSIQARGSEQYF.

The CDR3 DNA reads TGTGCCAGCACACTGGGCAGGGGGAACACTGAAGCTTTCTTT. Translation: CASTLGRGNTEAFF. The chain employs TRBV11-2 and TRBJ1-1; D may be TRBD1 (6 bases). This CDR3 has 14 amino acids. CDR1 and CDR2 (germline): SGHAT, FQNNGV. The germline V and J ends were trimmed by 7 bases and 1 base, with 13 bases remaining between them.

The rearrangement uses TRBV6-5 and TRBJ1-1, with D possibly matching TRBD1 (6 bases). The germline CDR1 and CDR2 sequences are MNHEY and SVGAGI. V was clipped by 8 bases and J by 1 base, with 11 bases between them. The CDR3 spans 13 residues. CDR3 region: CASSGHENTEAFF. The CDR3 bases are TGTGCCAGCTCGGGACACGAGAACACTGAAGCTTTCTTT.

In its sample, this clone was seen once. The chain joins TRBV9 to TRBJ2-5; TRBD1 aligns across 7 bases. The CDR3 runs to 14 residues. The J segment lost 1 base and the V segment lost 3 bases, leaving 3 bases of the junction unmatched. The germline gives CDR1 SGDLS, CDR2 YYNGEE. The CDR3 sequence is CASSGQGFQETQYF. The DNA for the CDR3 is TGTGCCAGCAGCGGACAGGGATTCCAAGAGACCCAGTACTTC.

This chain uses TRBV28 with TRBJ2-1; 11 bases align to TRBD2. The CDR3 has 15 amino acids. V was clipped by 5 bases and J by 8 bases; unmatched bases: 8. Germline loops: CDR1 MDHEN, CDR2 SYDVKM. The CDR3 DNA follows: TGTGCCAGCAGTGCTAGCGGGAGGTATACGGATGAGCAGTTCTTC. This gives the protein CASSASGRYTDEQFF.

V and J are TRBV10-3 and TRBJ1-4, with 8 bases identical to TRBD1. Germline lookup yields CDR1 ENHRY and CDR2 SYGVKD. CDR3 length equals 14 residues. V shed 2 bases, J shed 6 bases, and the junction held 2 bases outside the gene matches. The CDR3 coding sequence is TGTGCCATCAGTGAGGACAGGGGAGATGAAAAACTGTTTTTT. Translation gives CAISEDRGDEKLFF.

The chain carries TRBV7-2 and TRBJ2-7; 9 bases map to TRBD2. From germline, CDR1 is SGHTA and CDR2 FQGNSA. The CDR3 runs 13 residues. V trimming: 6 bases; J trimming: 6 bases; junction bases outside the gene matches: 6. The CDR3 DNA sequence: TGTGCCAGCAGAGGTATAGCGGGAGCCGAGCAGTACTTC. Amino acids: CASRGIAGAEQYF.

CDR3 coding DNA: TGTGCCAGCAGCTTAACAGGGAACTACGAGCAGTACTTC. This sequence encodes CASSLTGNYEQYF. This chain connects TRBV7-9 to TRBJ2-7; D is perhaps TRBD1 (6 bases). V dropped 2 bases and J dropped 3 bases, with 8 bases sitting between them. CDR3 length: 13 residues. Germline-derived CDR1 and CDR2 are SEHNR and FQNEAQ (reference sequence).

The V gene is TRBV28, the J gene TRBJ2-2, with TRBD2 matching over 14 bases. Germline-derived CDR1 and CDR2 are MDHEN and SYDVKM. Trimming cost V 2 bases and J 3 bases; bases outside gene matches: 2. CDR3 length equals 17 residues. The CDR3 coding sequence is TGTGCCAGCAGTTTACTGGGACTAGCGGGGGACACCGGGGAGCTGTTTTTT. Its translation is CASSLLGLAGDTGELFF.

This clone was seen just once. This chain joins TRBV4-3 and TRBJ2-2, with TRBD2 matching 10 bases. Germline V gives CDR1 LGHNA, CDR2 YSLEER. CDR3 length: 16 amino acids. Trimming at V came to 4 bases and at J to 1 base, leaving 3 bases not matched to a gene. The DNA of the CDR3 is TGCGCCAGCAGCCCGTTAGCGGGAGGGAACACCGGGGAGCTGTTTTTT. Translating it yields CASSPLAGGNTGELFF.

The chain employs TRBV5-1 and TRBJ2-7, with a tentative D call TRBD1 (5 bases). Per the germline V gene, CDR1 is SGHRS and CDR2 is YFSETQ. The CDR3 is made up of 14 amino acids. The V and J ends lost 1 base and 6 bases respectively, with 14 bases between them. CDR3 nucleotides: TGCGCCAGCAGCTTGCTTGGGGCTTGGGGCGAGCAGTACTTC. This encodes CASSLLGAWGEQYF.

The rearrangement joins TRBV30 to TRBJ2-2, with 7 bases fitting TRBD1. There are 16 residues in the CDR3. The ends lost 0 bases at V and 4 bases at J; junction bases unmatched: 8. The germline V gene encodes CDR1 GTSNPN and CDR2 SVGIG (reference sequence). The CDR3 region is CAWSVWDRILTGELFF. CDR3 bases: TGTGCCTGGAGTGTTTGGGACAGAATACTCACCGGGGAGCTGTTTTTT.

The chain has TRBV11-3 and TRBJ2-1; 7 bases are shared with TRBD2. Germline V lookup: CDR1 SGHNT, CDR2 YENEEA. J lost 7 bases, V lost 1 base, and 7 bases had no gene match. CDR3 length: 15 residues. The CDR3, as DNA: TGTGCCAGCAGCTTAGCCCGCGGGAGTTCAAATGAGCAGTTCTTC. Encoded protein: CASSLARGSSNEQFF.

V is TRBV2 and J is TRBJ1-5; D is perhaps TRBD1 (6 bases). The V gene lost 7 bases and the J gene lost 4 bases, with 14 bases spanning the gap. The CDR3 has 14 residues. From germline, CDR1 is SNHLY and CDR2 FYNNEI. CDR3 coding DNA: TGTGCCAGCACTTATTCACAGGGTAATCAGCCCCAGCATTTT. It codes for CASTYSQGNQPQHF.

CDR3 in amino acids: CASRSRAPLYEQYF. DNA of the CDR3: TGTGCCAGCAGGAGCAGGGCACCTCTTTACGAGCAGTACTTC. The J gene is TRBJ2-7, the V gene TRBV28; tentative D call: TRBD1 (5 bases). V was clipped by 6 bases and J by 4 bases, with 16 bases between them. CDR3 length: 14 residues. Germline V lookup: CDR1 MDHEN, CDR2 SYDVKM.

This clone has only one observation. The V call is TRBV4-1, the J call TRBJ2-1; TRBD2 matches 8 bases. This CDR3 is 17 amino acids long. Trimming took 1 base from V and 8 from J; bases not matched to a gene: 13. The germline V gene encodes CDR1 MGHRA and CDR2 YSYEKL. CDR3 DNA sequence: TGCGCCAGCAGCCAAGGCCTAGCGGGTCCAAGAGGGGATGAGCAGTTCTTC. Translating it yields CASSQGLAGPRGDEQFF.

V usage is TRBV28 and J usage is TRBJ1-2; 9 bases agree with TRBD1. This CDR3 has 15 residues. The trim removed 7 bases at V and 1 base at J, leaving 7 bases unmatched. Germline V lookup: CDR1 MDHEN, CDR2 SYDVKM. CDR3 loop: CASILQGARNYGYTF. In DNA, the CDR3 is TGTGCCAGCATTCTACAGGGGGCGCGTAACTATGGCTACACCTTC.

The rearrangement joins TRBV29-1 to TRBJ2-3, with D maybe TRBD1 (5 bases). V dropped 1 base and J dropped 6 bases, with 14 bases sitting between them. The CDR3 covers 14 residues. CDR1 is SQVTM, CDR2 ANQGSEA, per germline. The CDR3 DNA reads as TGCAGCGTTGAAGGGGGCAGGGCGGTGGATACGCAGTATTTT. It encodes CSVEGGRAVDTQYF.